The 13 T cell receptor beta chains given below trace back to one sample, sequenced in a study of cytomegalovirus exposure and HLA in healthy donors. Researchers ran the PCR with 60 Vbeta and 13 Jbeta primers. Method: immunoSEQ multiplex PCR; TCRdb's copy keeps in-frame clones and lacks some. The repertoire holds 190,000 or so clones, with less than 85% as singletons. The specimen sequenced was PBMCs. The receptors were sampled from a boy between 10 and 17 years old in good health and CMV-seronegative.

There are a few counts of this clone. The chain employs TRBV7-3 and TRBJ1-1; possible D gene TRBD1, 5 bases. The germline CDR1 and CDR2 sequences are SGHTA and FQGTGA. V was pared by 6 bases and J by 3 bases, with 11 bases between. The CDR3 has 13 amino acids. CDR3 amino acids: CASSVWGDTEAFF. DNA of the CDR3: TGTGCCAGCAGTGTGTGGGGGGACACTGAAGCTTTCTTT.

This sequence joins TRBV27 and TRBJ2-7; 8 bases align to TRBD1. V lost 1 base and J lost 3; bases outside the gene matches: 11. The germline gives CDR1 MNHEY, CDR2 SMNVEV (reference sequence). The CDR3 is 17 residues long. As DNA, the CDR3 is TGTGCCAGCAGTTTATTCATGGCGGGACAGGAAGACTACGAGCAGTACTTC. As protein: CASSLFMAGQEDYEQYF.

The CDR3 reads CASSLGGQGTEAFF. For the CDR3, the DNA is TGTGCCAGCAGCTTAGGGGGACAGGGGACTGAAGCTTTCTTT. The chain links TRBV7-2 to TRBJ1-1; 10 nucleotides line up with TRBD1. The germline gives CDR1 SGHTA, CDR2 FQGNSA. V was clipped by 1 base and J by 5 bases; unmatched bases: 1. The CDR3 length is 14 residues.

The V gene is TRBV6-5, the J gene TRBJ1-1, with no clear D. The CDR3 has 13 amino acids. CDR1 is MNHEY, CDR2 SVGAGI, per germline. V was shortened by 7 bases and J by 6 bases, with 15 bases between the two germline ends. CDR3 sequence: CASNPPGIAEAFF. The CDR3 DNA is TGTGCCAGCAATCCCCCGGGGATCGCTGAAGCTTTCTTT.

The V gene is TRBV2, the J gene TRBJ2-5; D is undetermined. The CDR3 spans 14 residues. The V end lost 2 bases, the J end lost 5 bases, and 12 bases lay between the germline ends. Germline V lookup: CDR1 SNHLY, CDR2 FYNNEI. The CDR3 DNA is TGTGCCAGCAGTGAACTATCGTTTCTCGAGACCCAGTACTTC. Amino acid sequence: CASSELSFLETQYF.

This clone was detected once. This rearrangement joins TRBV6-1 to TRBJ1-3, with D tentatively TRBD1 (6 bases). The V gene lost 3 bases and the J gene lost 4 bases, with 10 bases spanning the gap. CDR3 length equals 14 residues. Germline values: CDR1 MNHNS, CDR2 SASEGT. Here the CDR3 DNA reads TGTGCCAGCAGTGACAGGGGACAAGGAAACACCATATATTTT. It encodes CASSDRGQGNTIYF.

The rearrangement links TRBV27 to TRBJ1-2; D is uncertain. V was trimmed by 5 bases and J by 8 bases, leaving 18 bases between them. Germline CDR1 MNHEY, CDR2 SMNVEV (reference sequence). The CDR3 is made up of 14 amino acids. The CDR3 here is CASSRRSSAVGYTF. CDR3 nucleotide sequence: TGTGCCAGCAGTCGGAGGAGCTCCGCGGTAGGCTACACCTTC.

The rearrangement links TRBV9 to TRBJ1-3; D is possibly TRBD1 (5 bases). The germline V and J ends were trimmed by 3 bases and 8 bases, with 21 bases remaining between them. Germline assignment: CDR1 SGDLS and CDR2 YYNGEE. The CDR3 contains 16 residues. The CDR3 DNA reads as TGTGCCAGCAGCGCTTCCGTAGCAGGGTATTCCGACACCATATATTTT. It encodes CASSASVAGYSDTIYF.

The chain couples TRBV5-1 to TRBJ2-1; D is possibly TRBD2 (6 bases). V lost 4 bases to trimming and J lost 14 bases, with 16 bases between them. CDR1 is SGHRS, CDR2 YFSETQ, per germline. This CDR3 comprises 12 residues. CDR3 coding DNA: TGCGCCAGCAGCGGGGATAAACGGGAGAAGTTCTTC. It encodes CASSGDKREKFF.

V is TRBV19 and J is TRBJ2-7; D may be TRBD1 (6 bases). From germline, CDR1 is LNHDA and CDR2 SQIVND (reference sequence). This CDR3 has 13 amino acids. V was trimmed by 5 bases and J by 2 bases, leaving 10 bases between them. The CDR3 DNA is TGTGCCAGTAGTTTGGACAGTACCTACGAGCAGTACTTC. It encodes CASSLDSTYEQYF.

This clone was recorded once. The rearrangement joins TRBV30 to TRBJ1-1; D call uncertain. The germline V gene has CDR1 GTSNPN and CDR2 SVGIG (reference sequence). The CDR3 is 13 amino acids. V lost 0 bases and J lost 7, with 12 bases in between. The CDR3 loop reads CAWSVIGSFEAFF. CDR3 nucleotide sequence: TGTGCCTGGAGTGTGATAGGGAGCTTTGAAGCTTTCTTT.

V and J are TRBV6-1 and TRBJ1-1; D is perhaps TRBD1 (5 bases). Germline values: CDR1 MNHNS, CDR2 SASEGT. Between the trimmed V and J ends, which lost 7 bases and 6 bases, there was a span of 9 bases. The CDR3 runs to 11 residues. The CDR3 protein is CASNRGAEAFF. In DNA form, the CDR3 reads TGTGCCAGCAACCGGGGGGCTGAAGCTTTCTTT.

The chain joins TRBV7-2 to TRBJ1-2, with unresolved D. The length of the CDR3 is 13 residues. Germline V lookup: CDR1 SGHTA, CDR2 FQGNSA. V lost 6 bases to trimming and J lost 4 bases, with 12 bases between them. CDR3 sequence: CASSLALFYGYTF. The CDR3 DNA reads as TGTGCCAGCAGTCTAGCCCTTTTCTATGGCTACACCTTC.